What follows describes a single T cell receptor beta chain. The antigen is unknown. This sample was taken from a study of cytomegalovirus exposure and HLA in healthy donors. Study-wide points: Follow-up analysis found HLA locus-dependent TCR association rates, highest for DRB1 and lowest for HLA-C. Some V segments (TRBV6-2 and TRBV6-3 among them) were excluded as indistinguishable. Rare TCR sequences dominated, though some public TCRs recurred in many donors.

The PCR contained 60 Vbeta and 13 Jbeta primers. Here immunoSEQ multiplex PCR was the method, and the copy in TCRdb shows in-frame clones only, minus some. This table holds 65,000 to 95,000 clones, around 80% found once. V shed 6 bases, J shed 3 bases, and the junction held 6 bases outside the gene matches. The CDR3 totals 15 residues. Germline values: CDR1 WNHNN, CDR2 SYGVQD (reference sequence). Specimen: PBMCs. V and J are TRBV10-1 and TRBJ2-2; 8 nucleotides align to TRBD1. The sequence derives from a human donor in good health. The DNA for the CDR3 is TGCGCCAGCAGCACCGGGACAGGAGACACCGGGGAGCTGTTTTTT. Translating it yields CASSTGTGDTGELFF.